The rows below give T cell receptor beta chains drawn from one sample of a study of T cell changes during pregnancy in multiple sclerosis. Assay used: immunoSEQ multiplex PCR; TCRdb lists only in-frame clones, some missing. The sample includes under 75,000 clones, approximately 93% of them seen just once. The sample in question was CD8+ T cells from peripheral blood mononuclear cells, obtained in the second trimester of pregnancy. The source of these receptors is a female donor with multiple sclerosis, enrolled in a pregnancy study. Each CDR3 is given with its conserved first and last residue. D genes are given only for firm matches. Where a row states a size, it is once, few, many or the class of an expanded clone; other rows omit it.

J gene: TRBJ2-1
V gene: TRBV19
clone size: -
D gene: TRBD1
CDR3 DNA: TGTGCCAGTAGCCCTACAGGGGGTCCCTACAATGAGCAGTTCTTC
CDR3 protein: CASSPTGGPYNEQFF

J gene: TRBJ2-5
V gene: TRBV19
clone size: -
D gene: TRBD2
CDR3 DNA: TGTGCCAGTAGTTTCGGGGGGATCCAAGAGACCCAGTACTTC
CDR3 protein: CASSFGGIQETQYF

J gene: TRBJ2-7
V gene: TRBV4-3
clone size: -
D gene: TRBD2
CDR3 DNA: TGCGCCAGCAGCCATGGACTAGCGGGATCCTACGAGCAGTACTTC
CDR3 protein: CASSHGLAGSYEQYF

J gene: TRBJ2-7
V gene: TRBV7-2
clone size: -
D gene: TRBD2
CDR3 DNA: TGTGCCAGCAGCTTAGCGCTCTTAGCGGGAGTCTACGAGCAGTACTTC
CDR3 protein: CASSLALLAGVYEQYF

J gene: TRBJ2-7
V gene: TRBV27
clone size: few
D gene: -
CDR3 DNA: TGTGCCAGCAGCGTCCGAGGGAATGGCTTCGAGCAGTACTTC
CDR3 protein: CASSVRGNGFEQYF

J gene: TRBJ2-2
V gene: TRBV2
clone size: few
D gene: -
CDR3 DNA: TGTGCCAGCATGGGCCGCGGGGAGCTGTTTTTT
CDR3 protein: CASMGRGELFF

J gene: TRBJ1-1
V gene: TRBV19
clone size: -
D gene: -
CDR3 DNA: TGTGCCAGTAGCCCCGGGCCCTGGGAGGGACACACTGAAGCTTTCTTT
CDR3 protein: CASSPGPWEGHTEAFF

J gene: TRBJ2-5
V gene: TRBV6-5
clone size: -
D gene: TRBD1
CDR3 DNA: TGTGCCAGCAGAGACAGGGGACCGGCCCAGTACTTC
CDR3 protein: CASRDRGPAQYF

J gene: TRBJ2-5
V gene: TRBV7-8
clone size: -
D gene: TRBD1
CDR3 DNA: TGTGCCAGCAGCTTAGAAACCGTACAGGGGGCTTGGGAGACCCAGTACTTC
CDR3 protein: CASSLETVQGAWETQYF

J gene: TRBJ2-7
V gene: TRBV7-9
clone size: -
D gene: -
CDR3 DNA: TGTGCCAGCAGCCCGTGGACCCAGGGGGGCTACGAGCAGTACTTC
CDR3 protein: CASSPWTQGGYEQYF

J gene: TRBJ1-1
V gene: TRBV15
clone size: -
D gene: -
CDR3 DNA: TGTGCCACCAGCAGAGACCGGGACGGGGGGACTGAAGCTTTCTTT
CDR3 protein: CATSRDRDGGTEAFF

J gene: TRBJ2-7
V gene: TRBV30
clone size: -
D gene: -
CDR3 DNA: TGTGCCTGGAGTGTGGTGGGAGACCCCTACGAGCAGTACTTC
CDR3 protein: CAWSVVGDPYEQYF

J gene: TRBJ2-7
V gene: TRBV27
clone size: -
D gene: TRBD1
CDR3 DNA: TGTGCCAGCAGCATCGGACAAGGACAGGATATTTACGAGCAGTACTTC
CDR3 protein: CASSIGQGQDIYEQYF

J gene: TRBJ2-7
V gene: TRBV2
clone size: -
D gene: TRBD2
CDR3 DNA: TGTGCCAGCAGATACGGGACTAGCGGGATCTACGAGCAGTACTTC
CDR3 protein: CASRYGTSGIYEQYF

J gene: TRBJ1-2
V gene: TRBV7-2
clone size: once
D gene: -
CDR3 DNA: TGTGCCAGCAGCGACGTATTTAGCTCCCCCAATGGCTACACCTTC
CDR3 protein: CASSDVFSSPNGYTF

J gene: TRBJ2-7
V gene: TRBV27
clone size: -
D gene: -
CDR3 DNA: TGTGCCAGCAGCCTCGACAGATACTACGAGCAGTACTTC
CDR3 protein: CASSLDRYYEQYF

J gene: TRBJ2-5
V gene: TRBV4-1
clone size: -
D gene: TRBD2
CDR3 DNA: TGCGCCAGCAGCCCCGGGGGGGGACAAGAGACCCAGTACTTC
CDR3 protein: CASSPGGGQETQYF

J gene: TRBJ1-2
V gene: TRBV5-1
clone size: -
D gene: -
CDR3 DNA: TGCGCCAGCAGCCGGACAGATTTCTATGGCTACACCTTC
CDR3 protein: CASSRTDFYGYTF

J gene: TRBJ2-7
V gene: TRBV29-1
clone size: -
D gene: -
CDR3 DNA: TGCAGCGTTGATGGCGGGGCTTCGGCCTACGAGCAGTACTTC
CDR3 protein: CSVDGGASAYEQYF

J gene: TRBJ1-1
V gene: TRBV7-9
clone size: -
D gene: -
CDR3 DNA: TGTGCCAGCAGCCCTCGACAGCCGAACACTGAAGCTTTCTTT
CDR3 protein: CASSPRQPNTEAFF

J gene: TRBJ2-1
V gene: TRBV7-9
clone size: -
D gene: -
CDR3 DNA: TGTGCCAGCAGTGTTATTAGCGGCAATGAGCAGTTCTTC
CDR3 protein: CASSVISGNEQFF

J gene: TRBJ2-1
V gene: TRBV14
clone size: -
D gene: TRBD2
CDR3 DNA: TGTGCCAGCAGCTTTGGACTAGCGGGGATGTACAATGAGCAGTTCTTC
CDR3 protein: CASSFGLAGMYNEQFF

J gene: TRBJ1-5
V gene: TRBV13
clone size: -
D gene: -
CDR3 DNA: TGTGCCAGCAGCTTACGGGGGGCAGATCAGCCCCAGCATTTT
CDR3 protein: CASSLRGADQPQHF